A selection of T cell receptor beta chains follows, all from one sample in a study of shared clonotypes between healthy human individuals. This table comes from immunoSEQ multiplex PCR, and its TCRdb copy is limited to in-frame clones, with some not included. The table has a few million clones, nearly 97% seen once. The sample taken for sequencing was naive CD4+ T cells sorted from blood. All receptors derive from a man younger than 35 in good health. CDR3s include the opening cysteine and the closing phenylalanine or tryptophan. Fields, in order: J gene, V gene, clone size, D gene, CDR3 protein. The D gene is left open where the match is weak. Rows give clone size only sometimes, using once, few, many, or a class for an expanded clone.

TRBJ2-3 TRBV7-6 - TRBD2 CASSPWTSGTTDTQYF
TRBJ2-7 TRBV7-9 few - CASSFSLSNHEQYF
TRBJ1-5 TRBV18 - TRBD1 CASRDSLNQPQHF
TRBJ1-3 TRBV6-1 - TRBD1 CASSGTGTGSGNTIYF
TRBJ1-2 TRBV4-3 - - CASSPSGPYGYTF
TRBJ1-2 TRBV19 - - CASSIDVKRDYGYTF
TRBJ2-3 TRBV10-3 once - CAISDGTDTQYF
TRBJ2-7 TRBV11-2 - - CASSLGSGEFYEQYF
TRBJ2-5 TRBV6-6 - - CASTKGEETQYF
TRBJ2-3 TRBV6-1 - TRBD2 CASSDRLAGPSTDTQYF
TRBJ1-2 TRBV7-3 - - CASSPPGRVGGYTF
TRBJ1-6 TRBV27 once TRBD1 CASSVTGGYNSPLHF
TRBJ2-2 TRBV10-3 - - CAISESGRNTGELFF
TRBJ1-4 TRBV5-1 - TRBD1 CASSPGTATNEKLFF
TRBJ1-2 TRBV6-5 - - CASSYSRDGYTF
TRBJ1-2 TRBV27 - - CASSLSMSNYYGYTF
TRBJ2-1 TRBV30 once - CAWRVSSYNEQFF
TRBJ2-1 TRBV20-1 - - CSARTNEQFF
TRBJ1-1 TRBV19 - TRBD1 CASSSQGGSYTEAFF
TRBJ1-4 TRBV18 - - CASSPPGLNEKLFF
TRBJ2-2 TRBV27 - TRBD2 CASLPLGLAANTGELFF
TRBJ2-1 TRBV5-1 - - CASSLGEGYNEQFF
TRBJ1-6 TRBV6-1 once - CASSGRVRGSNSPLHF
TRBJ2-4 TRBV2 - - CASTMQGWANIQYF
TRBJ1-2 TRBV5-1 - - CASRRWAGTNYGYTF
TRBJ2-1 TRBV9 - - CASSAPREWGAPYNEQFF
TRBJ1-2 TRBV11-2 - - CASSPGTGYGYTF
TRBJ2-1 TRBV10-1 - - CASSETLTEQFF
TRBJ2-5 TRBV5-4 - - CASSLGAGVQETQYF
TRBJ2-1 TRBV5-1 - TRBD1 CASSLGQGAHNEQFF
TRBJ1-4 TRBV2 - TRBD1 CATRPGTGDEKLFF
TRBJ2-3 TRBV2 once TRBD2 CASRTSGRTDTQYF
TRBJ2-7 TRBV14 - TRBD1 CASSQFEWTGIPYEQYF
TRBJ2-7 TRBV5-6 - TRBD1 CASSRTGGKYEQYF
TRBJ1-6 TRBV19 - - CASSIPGAGDSPLHF
TRBJ1-1 TRBV18 - TRBD1 CASSQDQGDTEAFF
TRBJ2-2 TRBV7-2 - TRBD2 CASRTGTSSGELFF
TRBJ1-5 TRBV7-2 - TRBD1 CASSPDRGPSNQPQHF
TRBJ2-2 TRBV6-4 - TRBD1 CASSALTGGPNTGELFF